The sequence of this T cell receptor (beta chain) was determined in a study of OX40 agonist ivuxolimab in advanced cancers. Clones were sequenced by immunoSEQ multiplex PCR, and TCRdb holds only the in-frame ones, with some missing. The sample includes under 45,000 clones, 70% to 90% of them seen just once. The CDR3 extends over 15 amino acids. The V and J ends lost 5 bases and 6 bases respectively, with 19 bases between them. Germline assignment: CDR1 SGDLS and CDR2 YYNGEE. The sequencing here drew on CD4+ or CD8+ T cells sorted from blood, taken in a trial of the OX40 agonist ivuxolimab. This TCR was sampled from an adult with an advanced solid tumor such as melanoma, head and neck, liver or kidney cancer. The chain uses TRBV9 and TRBJ2-3; a weak D match, TRBD2 (6 bases). The CDR3 reads CASSFTGTRGDTQYF. In DNA, the CDR3 is TGTGCCAGCAGTTTCACCGGGACCCGGGGGGATACGCAGTATTTT.